The 7 T cell receptor beta chains presented below share a single source sample, sequenced in a study of beta chain features in type 1 diabetes. Of the isolated RNA, all was reverse transcribed, and so the sequenced material was expressed TCRB transcripts. Clones were read by immunoSEQ multiplex PCR, and TCRdb kept only the in-frame ones, dropping some. The sample consists of about 290,000 clones, about 8% of them appearing once. Sequencing used central memory CD4+ T cells from blood. Receptors were obtained from a woman aged 18-29 years in good health.

This clone has at least ten counts. The chain couples TRBV12-5 to TRBJ2-1; 7 bases fit TRBD2. Germline CDR1 reads LGHNT; CDR2 reads FRNRAP. V shed 6 bases and J 7 bases; nucleotides not matched to a gene: 6. There are 13 residues in the CDR3. The CDR3 loop reads CASGPSGVNEQFF. CDR3 nucleotide sequence: TGTGCTAGTGGCCCAAGCGGGGTGAATGAGCAGTTCTTC.

The table lists this clone with many counts. The rearrangement joins TRBV2 to TRBJ2-3; D is unclear. CDR1 is SNHLY and CDR2 is FYNNEI in the germline V gene. The CDR3 loop spans 14 amino acids. V was cut by 1 base and J by 2 bases, with 7 bases left in between. CDR3 residues: CASSEVIFTDTQYF. DNA of the CDR3: TGTGCCAGCAGTGAAGTGATATTCACAGATACGCAGTATTTT.

This clone has only a few counts. V is TRBV11-2 and J is TRBJ2-3, with TRBD2 as a possible D gene (6 bases). Germline CDR1 is SGHAT and CDR2 is FQNNGV. V lost 5 bases, J lost 8 bases, and 20 bases lay in between. The CDR3 sequence is 15 residues long. CDR3: CASSKGTGLRGTQYF. CDR3 nucleotides: TGTGCCAGCAGCAAAGGGACTGGGTTACGGGGTACGCAGTATTTT.

This clone came up a few times. V usage is TRBV20-1 and J usage is TRBJ2-1; D call uncertain. CDR3 size: 10 residues. With 6 bases removed from V and 7 bases from J, the gap between germline ends came to 7 bases. CDR1 and CDR2 (germline): DFQATT, SNEGSKA (reference sequence). In nucleotides, the CDR3 is TGCAGTGCAAACAAAAATGAGCAGTTCTTC. It specifies CSANKNEQFF.

This clone has more than one count but fewer than ten. The rearrangement links TRBV5-6 to TRBJ1-2; 10 nucleotides match TRBD1. From germline, CDR1 is SGHDT and CDR2 YYEEEE. The length of the CDR3 is 14 residues. V dropped 4 bases and J dropped 6; count of bases not matched to a gene: 6. The CDR3 sequence: CASSQTGGVDGYTF. The CDR3 DNA is TGTGCCAGCAGCCAGACAGGGGGCGTAGATGGCTACACCTTC.

The table lists this clone with many counts. This chain uses TRBV21-1 with TRBJ1-3. TRBV21-1 is assigned pseudogene status. The CDR3 has 13 amino acids. For the CDR3, the DNA is TGTGCCAGCACCCCCGGCTCTGGAAACACCATATATTTT. This translates into CASTPGSGNTIYF.

The chain has TRBV5-1 and TRBJ2-5, with D perhaps matching TRBD2 (6 bases). The CDR3 has 17 residues. Deletions cut 0 bases from V and 4 bases from J, with 19 bases between. Germline loops: CDR1 SGHRS, CDR2 YFSETQ. The CDR3 nucleotides read TGCGCCAGCAGCTTGGAGTTAGCCGGGAGTGGGGGAGAGACCCAGTACTTC. Translation: CASSLELAGSGGETQYF.